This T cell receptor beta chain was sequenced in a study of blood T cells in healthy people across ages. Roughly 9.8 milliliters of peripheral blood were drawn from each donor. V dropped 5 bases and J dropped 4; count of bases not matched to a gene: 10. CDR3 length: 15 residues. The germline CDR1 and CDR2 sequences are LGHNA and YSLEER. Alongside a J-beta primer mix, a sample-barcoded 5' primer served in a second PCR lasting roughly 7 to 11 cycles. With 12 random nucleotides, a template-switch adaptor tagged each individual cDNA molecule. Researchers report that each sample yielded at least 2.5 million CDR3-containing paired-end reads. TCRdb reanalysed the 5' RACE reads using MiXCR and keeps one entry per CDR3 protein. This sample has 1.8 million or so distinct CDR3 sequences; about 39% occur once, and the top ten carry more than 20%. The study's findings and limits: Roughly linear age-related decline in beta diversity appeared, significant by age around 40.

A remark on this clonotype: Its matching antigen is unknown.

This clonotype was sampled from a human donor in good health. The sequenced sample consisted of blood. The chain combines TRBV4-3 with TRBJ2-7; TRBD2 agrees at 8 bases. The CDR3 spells CASSSIRGGIYEQYF. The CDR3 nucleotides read TGCGCCAGCAGCTCAATCCGCGGGGGGATTTACGAGCAGTACTTC.